Sequencing of this T cell receptor (beta chain) was carried out in a study of CD8+CD57+ T cells in acquired aplastic anemia. About the research overall: Isolated CD4+ and CD8+ cells, once sorted, yielded DNA averaging roughly 3.2 ug. Study outcomes and limitations: The number of CD8+ CDR3 sequences shared by patients and controls was twenty-nine. The study found no significant CD8+ Simpson's diversity difference between patients and controls.

Germline loops: CDR1 LGHNA, CDR2 YSLEER. The CDR3 sequence is 13 residues long. Trimming stripped 0 bases from V and 3 bases from J, with 6 bases between. As regards this clonotype: The antigen remains undetermined.

Using genomic DNA as the template, TCR beta VDJ and CDR3 profiling was carried out. MiXCR, applied by TCRdb to the reads, yields one record per CDR3 protein. The repertoire holds 200,000 or so distinct CDR3 sequences, with less than 65% as singletons. This TCR derives from a human donor with severe aplastic anemia or a healthy control (not recorded which). The chain uses TRBV4-3 and TRBJ2-7; no definite D call. Sequences were obtained from sorted CD4+, CD8+, or CD8+CD57+ T cells (not recorded which) from PBMCs. The DNA for the CDR3 is TGCGCCAGCAGCCAAGATCTCGGCTACGAGCAGTACTTC. Amino acids: CASSQDLGYEQYF.